This T cell receptor (beta chain) derives from a study of CD8+ T cells in alopecia areata. Study-level background: Patients remained on tofacitinib for 6 to 18 months and then went 6 months without it.

Comment on this clone: Its antigen remains unknown.

The study, taken as a whole, reports: The study also sequences resident alphabeta T cells of normal skin in scalp samples.

Alopecia areata patients had lesional scalp punch biopsies and peripheral blood taken from them. The authors extracted RNA and reverse transcribed it into cDNA as the sequencing template. Sequencing used immunoSEQ multiplex PCR; TCRdb keeps in-frame clones, though not all of them. The data hold fewer than 250,000 clones, with 50% to 60% observed a single time. V was clipped by 5 bases and J by 7 bases; unmatched bases: 13. CDR1 is SGHDN and CDR2 is FVKESK in the germline V gene. The CDR3 is made up of 16 amino acids. The genes are TRBV14 and TRBJ2-1; 8 bases agree with TRBD2. The sequencing used CD4+ T cells sorted from blood, collected at week 0. The receptor was derived from a human donor with alopecia areata. The CDR3 loop reads CASSVIWAGGRNEQFF. DNA of the CDR3: TGTGCCAGCAGCGTGATTTGGGCGGGGGGCAGGAATGAGCAGTTCTTC. Using reference TRBV14 and TRBJ2-1 for the parts outside the CDR3, the full variable domain is EAGVTQFPSHSVIEKGQTVTLRCDPISGHDNLYWYRRVMGKEIKFLLHFVKESKQDESGMPNNRFLAERTGGTYSTLKVQPAELEDSGVYFCASSVIWAGGRNEQFFGPGTRLTVL.